This T cell receptor beta chain was identified in a study of OX40 agonist ivuxolimab in advanced cancers. Notes on this clone: What it recognizes is unknown. An end of the junction differs from the germline gene, which may be a read error.

Sequencing used immunoSEQ multiplex PCR; TCRdb keeps in-frame clones, though not all of them. This table has over 55,000 clones, 77% appearing once. Study-level findings and limits: People who partly responded at 0.1-3.0 mg/kg had some of the least clonal expansion seen.

The receptor comes from an adult with an advanced solid tumor such as melanoma, head and neck, liver or kidney cancer. Sequences were derived from CD4+ or CD8+ T cells sorted from blood, sampled in a trial of the OX40 agonist ivuxolimab.

For the CDR3, the DNA is TGCGCCAGCAGTCGCGCCAGCGGACAGGTTACCATCTTC. Its protein is CASSRASGQVTIF. The chain uses TRBV5-1 and TRBJ1-2; TRBD1 matches 7 bases. Germline V gene sequence: CDR1 SGHRS, CDR2 YFSETQ. This CDR3 has 13 amino acids.